This TCR beta chain is from a study of tumor-infiltrating lymphocytes in primary liver carcinoma (dated by TCRdb to about 2017). About the investigation overall: Of the five patients, three men and two women aged 30 to 69 years, four had hepatocellular carcinoma and one had combined HCC and intrahepatic cholangiocarcinoma. The five patients had tumors staged T1-T3 N0M0, with maximum diameters ranging from roughly 4.2 to 10 cm. Each sample produced roughly 3.65 to 7.5 million productive TCRbeta reads, and read depth showed no significant difference between tissue types. A total of 35 or so specimens from 5 patients went through TCRbeta repertoire sequencing, namely 25 tumor regions, 5 adjacent noncancerous liver tissues and 5 peripheral blood samples. For each liver tumor, the study sampled five regions along with adjacent normal tissue and blood, and applied TCRbeta repertoire sequencing, expression microarrays and whole-exome sequencing. Agilent mRNA microarray profiling was performed on the 20 to 25 tumor region samples to relate TCRbeta repertoire diversity to the local molecular phenotype. Reproducibility between technical replicate repertoires was high, with correlation coefficients above 0.98 and mean shared-clone rates roughly 0.87. What the authors observed across the whole study: With just 4 or 5 patients in the study, the authors point out that the findings should be validated in a larger study. Repertoire overlap was found to be higher between tumor regions (mean roughly 35%) than between tumor-adjacent (roughly 17%) or tumor-blood (about 14%) pairs, consistent with antigen-driven expansion. Only about 7.5-25% of top clones were present in all five regions of a tumor, suggesting spatial heterogeneity of tumor-infiltrating T cells. Because only the TCR beta chain was sequenced and unpaired alpha chains were not captured, true repertoire diversity is likely underestimated. Bulk unsorted samples precluded comparing CD4+ and CD8+ T cell repertoires. A significantly larger repertoire fraction was made up by the top 250 clones in tumors than in blood (p = 0.039).

Total RNA and DNA were co-extracted from 20-30 mg of bulk tissue with the AllPrep DNA/RNA mini kit, without cell sorting. Between late 2015 and early 2016, 4 or 5 patients in China with histopathologically diagnosed primary liver carcinoma had their tumors surgically resected. Chronic HBV infection was present in the patients, and the patients were treatment-naive at sampling. Each tumor was sampled at five spatially separated regions: the tumor centre plus the superior, inferior, left-lateral and right-lateral poles. More than 75% viable tumor cells were found by histology in every tumor sample. Pieces of fresh tumor and adjacent tissue were cut in half, with one half kept in RNAlater at -80 degrees C and the other half sent for histology. About this clonotype itself: The target of this receptor is not known. The junction differs from germline at one of its ends, possibly a read error.

Using a constant-region primer and ProtoScript II reverse transcriptase, TCRbeta-specific cDNA was reverse-transcribed from 500 ng total RNA. Three nested multiplex PCR rounds, following a slightly modified ARM-PCR procedure, were used to build the TCRbeta libraries. Multiplex TRBV1-TRBV30 forward primers and a Cbeta reverse primer were used in the first two PCR rounds, each of which was run for around 10 cycles. Sample barcodes and Illumina adapters were added in a final 25-cycle PCR using Deep VentR polymerase. Before sequencing, amplicons of 200-500 bp were purified from gel using a QIAquick gel extraction kit. An Illumina HiSeq 2500 was used to sequence the TCRbeta amplicons with 250-bp paired-end reads. In the original analysis: Trimmomatic v0.33 was used to quality-trim the reads, and FLASH v1.2.11 was used to merge paired reads so that full CDR3 sequences could be recovered. V, D and J germline segments were assigned to the rearranged TCRbeta sequences using MiGEC v1.2.1b. Clonotype statistics and Shannon-Wiener diversity indices were calculated with VDJtools v1.0.0. To cut down on sampling bias, every analysis after diversity analysis relied on just the 250 most abundant clonotypes from each sample. TCRdb reanalyzed the raw reads on its own, using fastp at Q25 for trimming and MiXCR for clone calling, and kept in-frame beta chains. Merged by CDR3 protein, the rows form single entries marked with the most common genes and DNA. The authors' filters were not applied to this entry. Counted in this sample were under 50,000 distinct CDR3 sequences; about two thirds of them appeared once. Less than 30% of the sample goes to the ten largest clones.

CDR1 is given as SGHDT and CDR2 as YYEEEE, both from the germline V gene. Including cysteine and phenylalanine, the CDR3 has 23 amino acids. The only DNA kept is the CDR3, 69 bases in frame from the first base. The chain is assembled from TRBV5-6 and TRBJ2-3; 10 nucleotides in the junction match TRBD2. Specimen: liver tumor tissue from sampling region 5. What this sample's cell subset or site label stands for: tumor region T5, tumor centre. This sequence originates from a man in his forties with primary liver carcinoma and hepatitis B virus infection. The nucleotides read TGTGCCAGCAGCTCCATCCTCTGGACGCCTCGCAGCGGGAGGGGTAGGGGCACAGATACGCGGTATTTT. Its translation is CASSSILWTPRSGRGRGTDTRYF.